This T cell receptor (beta chain) was recovered during a study of cytomegalovirus exposure and HLA in healthy donors. Per germline, CDR1 KGHSH and CDR2 LQKENI. This CDR3 is built from 15 residues. Trimming took 0 bases from V and 3 from J, leaving 12 bases between them. The PCR employed 60 Vbeta primers together with 13 Jbeta primers. Here immunoSEQ multiplex PCR was the method, and the copy in TCRdb shows in-frame clones only, minus some. The sample shows about 210,000 clones, over 60% of them seen only once. The chain joins TRBV18 to TRBJ2-7, with D tentatively TRBD2 (6 bases). Sample: PBMCs. This sequence originates from a male donor in good health and CMV-seronegative. The CDR3 nucleotides read TGTGCCAGCTCACCACCCCCGGGAGAGGGCTACGAGCAGTACTTC. It encodes CASSPPPGEGYEQYF.